This entry describes one T cell receptor (beta chain). Its antigen is not identified. The PCR had 60 Vbeta and 13 Jbeta primers. Only in-frame clones appear in the TCRdb table, and some are missing; sequencing was by immunoSEQ multiplex PCR. This sample contains tens of thousands of clones. This entry is derived from a study of cytomegalovirus exposure and HLA in healthy donors. The CDR3 contains 14 residues. CDR1 and CDR2 (germline): LNHNV, YYDKDF (reference sequence). Losses at the gene ends were 0 bases for V and 6 bases for J; bases not matched to a gene: 5. While unrecorded immune exposures were likely, the donors were nominally healthy when sampled. The study, taken as a whole, reports: Per a prior analysis, the majority of TCR beta V segments were productive roughly 87% or roughly 30% of the time. Some V segments (TRBV6-2 and TRBV6-3 among them) were excluded as indistinguishable. Among TCR beta chains, those listed as cytomegalovirus-associated numbered some 160.

The sequenced sample consisted of PBMCs. The gene calls are TRBV15 and TRBJ2-7, with TRBD2 matching over 7 bases. The source of this sequence is a woman aged 55-70 years in good health and CMV-seronegative. The CDR3 DNA sequence: TGTGCCACCAGCAGAGATCGGGAGGACCGCGAGCAGTACTTC. The encoded protein is CATSRDREDREQYF.